This T cell receptor beta chain appears in the sequencing data of a study of shared clonotypes between healthy human individuals. Background on the study: Those who served as donors were two women and a few men between the ages of 18 and 49.

Nashville, Tennessee was home to all donors, each a Caucasian adult. Data came from immunoSEQ multiplex PCR; TCRdb stores just in-frame clones and leaves some out. The table records some 1.4 million clones, around 97% of them present only once. Remarks on this clone: Distinct nucleotide sequences in the sample also encode this CDR3.

Sequencing was done on a sample of naive CD4+ T cells sorted from blood. The subset is: CD45RA+ positively selected. The sequence came from a man aged 30 to 45 in good health.

As DNA, the CDR3 is TGCGCCAGCAGCCCCGGACAGGGAAACTACGAGCAGTACTTC. Protein product: CASSPGQGNYEQYF. The chain is built from TRBV5-1 and TRBJ2-7; 8 positions match TRBD1. Trimming at V came to 4 bases and at J to 3 bases, leaving 6 bases not matched to a gene. The CDR3 consists of 14 residues. The germline V gene has CDR1 SGHRS and CDR2 YFSETQ.